A selection of T cell receptor beta chains follows, all from one sample in a study of Tregs in tolerant kidney transplant recipients. TCRdb keeps only in-frame clones here, not all; method: immunoSEQ multiplex PCR. The sample consists of around 86,000 clones, around 90% of them appearing once. This specimen was CD4+ T cells from blood (PBMCs), taken 24 months after the transplant. The receptor source for this set is a human patient who received a combined kidney and bone marrow transplant. Some of these T cells may belong to the graft donor. CDR3s include the opening cysteine and the closing phenylalanine or tryptophan. The order of the fields is CDR3 protein, CDR3 DNA, clone size, J gene, D gene, CDR3 length, V gene. A D gene is named only where the DNA matches it firmly. Size is omitted from some rows. Given values are once, few, many or a class for expanded clones.

cdr3_aa: CASSLVSGGFSPLHF
cdr3_nt: TGTGCCAGCAGCTTAGTGTCAGGGGGGTTCTCACCCCTCCACTTT
clone_size: NA
j_call: TRBJ1-6
d_call: TRBD1
cdr3_length: 15
v_call: TRBV7-8

cdr3_aa: CASDPGGAANTEAFF
cdr3_nt: TGTGCCAGCGACCCGGGGGGGGCAGCAAACACTGAAGCTTTCTTT
clone_size: NA
j_call: TRBJ1-1
d_call: NA
cdr3_length: 15
v_call: TRBV25-1

cdr3_aa: CASVRDRGTDTQYF
cdr3_nt: TGTGCCAGCGTTCGGGACAGGGGCACAGATACGCAGTATTTT
clone_size: NA
j_call: TRBJ2-3
d_call: TRBD1
cdr3_length: 14
v_call: TRBV18

cdr3_aa: CASSLDRSSYGQYF
cdr3_nt: TGCGCCAGCAGCTTGGACAGATCCTCCTACGGGCAGTACTTC
clone_size: NA
j_call: TRBJ2-7
d_call: NA
cdr3_length: 14
v_call: TRBV5-1

cdr3_aa: CASSPRLAGGRDEQFF
cdr3_nt: TGTGCCAGCAGCCCCAGACTAGCGGGGGGGCGAGATGAGCAGTTCTTC
clone_size: NA
j_call: TRBJ2-1
d_call: TRBD2
cdr3_length: 16
v_call: TRBV11-1

cdr3_aa: CATAKTGGSNEQFF
cdr3_nt: TGTGCCACCGCAAAGACGGGGGGGTCGAATGAGCAGTTCTTC
clone_size: NA
j_call: TRBJ2-1
d_call: TRBD2
cdr3_length: 14
v_call: TRBV7-2

cdr3_aa: CASSLTGQVYNSPLHF
cdr3_nt: TGTGCCAGCAGCCTTACCGGACAGGTCTATAATTCACCCCTCCACTTT
clone_size: NA
j_call: TRBJ1-6
d_call: TRBD1
cdr3_length: 16
v_call: TRBV2

cdr3_aa: CSVVGSSYNEQFF
cdr3_nt: TGCAGCGTTGTTGGGAGCTCCTACAATGAGCAGTTCTTC
clone_size: NA
j_call: TRBJ2-1
d_call: NA
cdr3_length: 13
v_call: TRBV29-1

cdr3_aa: CASSKGLNYEQYF
cdr3_nt: TGTGCCAGCAGTAAGGGACTAAACTACGAGCAGTACTTC
clone_size: few
j_call: TRBJ2-7
d_call: TRBD2
cdr3_length: 13
v_call: TRBV2

cdr3_aa: CASSIKREAGYEQYF
cdr3_nt: TGTGCCAGTAGTATCAAGCGGGAGGCCGGCTACGAGCAGTACTTC
clone_size: NA
j_call: TRBJ2-7
d_call: TRBD2
cdr3_length: 15
v_call: TRBV19

cdr3_aa: CASSVEVTPTDTQYF
cdr3_nt: TGTGCCAGCAGCGTAGAGGTGACTCCCACAGATACGCAGTATTTT
clone_size: NA
j_call: TRBJ2-3
d_call: NA
cdr3_length: 15
v_call: TRBV9

cdr3_aa: CASSLFLTASAGELFF
cdr3_nt: TGTGCCAGCAGTTTATTTCTGACAGCGTCCGCCGGGGAGCTGTTTTTT
clone_size: NA
j_call: TRBJ2-2
d_call: NA
cdr3_length: 16
v_call: TRBV28

cdr3_aa: CASGLEGGRNQPQHF
cdr3_nt: TGTGCTAGTGGTTTGGAAGGGGGCAGGAATCAGCCCCAGCATTTT
clone_size: NA
j_call: TRBJ1-5
d_call: TRBD1
cdr3_length: 15
v_call: TRBV12-5

cdr3_aa: CAWSSGREEWTVSGNTIYF
cdr3_nt: TGTGCCTGGAGTTCTGGCCGGGAGGAATGGACGGTCTCTGGAAACACCATATATTTT
clone_size: NA
j_call: TRBJ1-3
d_call: NA
cdr3_length: 19
v_call: TRBV30

cdr3_aa: CASSMIRPTGASGFSNQPQHF
cdr3_nt: TGTGCCAGTAGTATGATACGTCCGACAGGGGCGTCGGGGTTTAGCAATCAGCCCCAGCATTTT
clone_size: NA
j_call: TRBJ1-5
d_call: TRBD1
cdr3_length: 21
v_call: TRBV19

cdr3_aa: CASSRWDRGAEQYF
cdr3_nt: TGTGCCAGCAGTCGATGGGACAGGGGTGCCGAGCAGTACTTC
clone_size: NA
j_call: TRBJ2-7
d_call: TRBD1
cdr3_length: 14
v_call: TRBV6-6

cdr3_aa: CASSLIYGGEAFF
cdr3_nt: TGTGCCAGCAGCCTAATATACGGGGGTGAAGCTTTCTTT
clone_size: NA
j_call: TRBJ1-1
d_call: NA
cdr3_length: 13
v_call: TRBV7-8

cdr3_aa: CASGRVDTQYF
cdr3_nt: TGTGCCAGCGGGAGGGTAGATACGCAGTATTTT
clone_size: NA
j_call: TRBJ2-3
d_call: TRBD2
cdr3_length: 11
v_call: TRBV6-5

cdr3_aa: CSVVGLNSGSDGELFF
cdr3_nt: TGCAGCGTTGTGGGGTTAAATAGCGGGAGTGACGGGGAGCTGTTTTTT
clone_size: NA
j_call: TRBJ2-2
d_call: TRBD2
cdr3_length: 16
v_call: TRBV29-1

cdr3_aa: CASSLVSSGNQETQYF
cdr3_nt: TGTGCCAGCAGCTTAGTTTCCAGCGGGAATCAAGAGACCCAGTACTTC
clone_size: NA
j_call: TRBJ2-5
d_call: TRBD2
cdr3_length: 16
v_call: TRBV7-2

cdr3_aa: CASSSRSGAQETQYF
cdr3_nt: TGTGCCAGCAGCTCTCGGAGCGGGGCCCAAGAGACCCAGTACTTC
clone_size: NA
j_call: TRBJ2-5
d_call: TRBD2
cdr3_length: 15
v_call: TRBV7-2

cdr3_aa: CATSPPGSYGYTF
cdr3_nt: TGTGCCACCTCGCCCCCAGGTTCCTATGGCTACACCTTC
clone_size: NA
j_call: TRBJ1-2
d_call: NA
cdr3_length: 13
v_call: TRBV18

cdr3_aa: CASSDRHRGYSPLHF
cdr3_nt: TGTGCCAGCAGTGACAGACACAGGGGTTATTCCCCCCTCCACTTT
clone_size: once
j_call: TRBJ1-6
d_call: TRBD1
cdr3_length: 15
v_call: TRBV2

cdr3_aa: CASSFLPGQLNQPQHF
cdr3_nt: TGTGCCAGCAGTTTTTTACCTGGACAGTTAAATCAGCCCCAGCATTTT
clone_size: NA
j_call: TRBJ1-5
d_call: NA
cdr3_length: 16
v_call: TRBV28

cdr3_aa: CAWSVHRDSGYTF
cdr3_nt: TGTGCCTGGAGTGTACACAGGGATAGTGGCTACACCTTC
clone_size: NA
j_call: TRBJ1-2
d_call: NA
cdr3_length: 13
v_call: TRBV30

cdr3_aa: CASSPGQGITEAFF
cdr3_nt: TGTGCCAGCAGCCCGGGACAGGGTATCACTGAAGCTTTCTTT
clone_size: NA
j_call: TRBJ1-1
d_call: TRBD1
cdr3_length: 14
v_call: TRBV7-6

cdr3_aa: CSVYRGQETQYF
cdr3_nt: TGCAGCGTTTACAGGGGGCAAGAGACCCAGTACTTC
clone_size: NA
j_call: TRBJ2-5
d_call: TRBD1
cdr3_length: 12
v_call: TRBV29-1

cdr3_aa: CASSLMVTGGSPHEQYF
cdr3_nt: TGTGCCAGCAGCTTAATGGTCACAGGGGGCTCTCCCCACGAGCAGTACTTC
clone_size: NA
j_call: TRBJ2-7
d_call: TRBD1
cdr3_length: 17
v_call: TRBV7-3

cdr3_aa: CAWSVPSASTDTQYF
cdr3_nt: TGTGCCTGGAGTGTACCTAGCGCTAGCACAGATACGCAGTATTTT
clone_size: NA
j_call: TRBJ2-3
d_call: NA
cdr3_length: 15
v_call: TRBV30

cdr3_aa: CAWTRSLINSPLHF
cdr3_nt: TGTGCCTGGACTCGTTCACTAATCAATTCCCCCCTCCACTTT
clone_size: NA
j_call: TRBJ1-6
d_call: NA
cdr3_length: 14
v_call: TRBV30

cdr3_aa: CASSLKGTVPYGYTF
cdr3_nt: TGTGCCAGCAGCTTGAAGGGGACAGTCCCATATGGCTACACCTTC
clone_size: NA
j_call: TRBJ1-2
d_call: TRBD1
cdr3_length: 15
v_call: TRBV5-5

cdr3_aa: CASSPRRGLAGRNEQFF
cdr3_nt: TGTGCCAGCAGCCCCCGTCGGGGACTAGCGGGAAGGAATGAGCAGTTCTTC
clone_size: NA
j_call: TRBJ2-1
d_call: TRBD2
cdr3_length: 17
v_call: TRBV9

cdr3_aa: CAISESRRDEQYF
cdr3_nt: TGTGCCATCAGTGAGAGCAGACGGGACGAGCAGTACTTC
clone_size: few
j_call: TRBJ2-7
d_call: NA
cdr3_length: 13
v_call: TRBV10-3

cdr3_aa: CASSPTSVRQETQYF
cdr3_nt: TGTGCCAGCAGCCCCACTAGCGTAAGACAAGAGACCCAGTACTTC
clone_size: once
j_call: TRBJ2-5
d_call: TRBD2
cdr3_length: 15
v_call: TRBV7-8

cdr3_aa: CASSQESWRGGPDTQYF
cdr3_nt: TGCGCCAGCAGCCAAGAGAGTTGGCGGGGGGGCCCAGATACGCAGTATTTT
clone_size: NA
j_call: TRBJ2-3
d_call: TRBD2
cdr3_length: 17
v_call: TRBV4-1

cdr3_aa: CASSFYNNYEQYF
cdr3_nt: TGTGCCAGCAGCTTTTACAACAACTACGAGCAGTACTTC
clone_size: few
j_call: TRBJ2-7
d_call: NA
cdr3_length: 13
v_call: TRBV7-9

cdr3_aa: CASSLEAQVETQYF
cdr3_nt: TGCGCCAGCAGCTTGGAAGCACAGGTGGAGACCCAGTACTTC
clone_size: NA
j_call: TRBJ2-5
d_call: NA
cdr3_length: 14
v_call: TRBV5-1

cdr3_aa: CASSPGGHNEKLFF
cdr3_nt: TGTGCCAGCAGTCCAGGGGGCCATAATGAAAAACTGTTTTTT
clone_size: NA
j_call: TRBJ1-4
d_call: TRBD1
cdr3_length: 14
v_call: TRBV28

cdr3_aa: CASSSPGGSNYEQYF
cdr3_nt: TGTGCCAGCAGCTCCCCTGGCGGGAGCAACTACGAGCAGTACTTC
clone_size: NA
j_call: TRBJ2-7
d_call: TRBD2
cdr3_length: 15
v_call: TRBV5-5

cdr3_aa: CSVKMDRGKTQYF
cdr3_nt: TGCAGCGTTAAAATGGACAGGGGGAAGACCCAGTACTTC
clone_size: NA
j_call: TRBJ2-5
d_call: TRBD1
cdr3_length: 13
v_call: TRBV29-1

cdr3_aa: CASSQSQGVFAEAFF
cdr3_nt: TGTGCCAGCAGCCAGTCGCAGGGGGTCTTCGCTGAAGCTTTCTTT
clone_size: NA
j_call: TRBJ1-1
d_call: TRBD1
cdr3_length: 15
v_call: TRBV14

cdr3_aa: CASSEGGQGGETQYF
cdr3_nt: TGTGCCAGCAGTGAAGGCGGACAGGGAGGAGAGACCCAGTACTTC
clone_size: NA
j_call: TRBJ2-5
d_call: TRBD1
cdr3_length: 15
v_call: TRBV2

cdr3_aa: CASSLYGTGAYEQYF
cdr3_nt: TGTGCCAGCAGTTTATATGGGACAGGGGCCTACGAGCAGTACTTC
clone_size: once
j_call: TRBJ2-7
d_call: TRBD1
cdr3_length: 15
v_call: TRBV27

cdr3_aa: CASSFLTTGANTEAFF
cdr3_nt: TGTGCCAGCAGCTTCCTGACGACAGGGGCGAACACTGAAGCTTTCTTT
clone_size: NA
j_call: TRBJ1-1
d_call: TRBD1
cdr3_length: 16
v_call: TRBV7-9

cdr3_aa: CASSPTLSKTGKGEQFF
cdr3_nt: TGTGCCAGCTCACCGACACTGAGCAAGACAGGGAAAGGTGAGCAGTTCTTC
clone_size: NA
j_call: TRBJ2-1
d_call: TRBD1
cdr3_length: 17
v_call: TRBV18

cdr3_aa: CASSQEFTGEETQYF
cdr3_nt: TGTGCCAGCAGCCAAGAGTTTACAGGGGAAGAGACCCAGTACTTC
clone_size: NA
j_call: TRBJ2-5
d_call: TRBD1
cdr3_length: 15
v_call: TRBV4-2